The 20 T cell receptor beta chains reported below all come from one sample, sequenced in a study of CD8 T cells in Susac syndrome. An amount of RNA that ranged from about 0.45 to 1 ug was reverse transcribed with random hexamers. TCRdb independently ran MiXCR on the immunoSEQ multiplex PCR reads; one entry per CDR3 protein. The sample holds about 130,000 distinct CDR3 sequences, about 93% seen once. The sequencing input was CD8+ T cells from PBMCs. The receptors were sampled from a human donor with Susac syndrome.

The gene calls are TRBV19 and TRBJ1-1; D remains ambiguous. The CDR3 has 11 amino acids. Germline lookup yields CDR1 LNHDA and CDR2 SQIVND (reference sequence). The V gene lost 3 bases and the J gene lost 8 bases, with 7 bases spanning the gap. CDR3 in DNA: TGTGCCAGTAGTATGACAAGAGAAGCTTTCTTT. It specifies CASSMTREAFF.

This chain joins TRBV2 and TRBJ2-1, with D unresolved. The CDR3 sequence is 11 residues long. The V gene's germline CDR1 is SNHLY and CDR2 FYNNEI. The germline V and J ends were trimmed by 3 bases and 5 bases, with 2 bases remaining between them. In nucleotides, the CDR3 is TGTGCCAGCAGTGATGACAATGAGCAGTTCTTC. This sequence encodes CASSDDNEQFF.

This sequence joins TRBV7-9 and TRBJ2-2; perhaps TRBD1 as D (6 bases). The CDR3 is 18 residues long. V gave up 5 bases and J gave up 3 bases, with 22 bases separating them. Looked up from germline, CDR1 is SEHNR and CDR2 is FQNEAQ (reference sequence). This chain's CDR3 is CASSLSEYREQHTGELFF. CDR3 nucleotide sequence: TGTGCCAGCAGCCTAAGCGAATACAGGGAGCAGCACACCGGGGAGCTGTTTTTT.

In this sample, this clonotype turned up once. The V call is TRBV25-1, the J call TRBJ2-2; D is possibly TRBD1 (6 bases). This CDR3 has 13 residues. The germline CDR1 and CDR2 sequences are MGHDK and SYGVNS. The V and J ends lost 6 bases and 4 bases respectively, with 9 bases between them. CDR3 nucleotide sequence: TGTGCCAGCAGCGGGACATTCACCGGGGAGCTGTTTTTT. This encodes CASSGTFTGELFF.

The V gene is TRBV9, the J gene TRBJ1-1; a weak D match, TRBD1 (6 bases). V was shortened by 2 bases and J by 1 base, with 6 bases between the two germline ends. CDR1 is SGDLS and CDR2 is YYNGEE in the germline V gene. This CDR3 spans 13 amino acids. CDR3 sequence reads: CASSVGANTEAFF. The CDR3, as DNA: TGTGCCAGCAGCGTGGGGGCGAACACTGAAGCTTTCTTT.

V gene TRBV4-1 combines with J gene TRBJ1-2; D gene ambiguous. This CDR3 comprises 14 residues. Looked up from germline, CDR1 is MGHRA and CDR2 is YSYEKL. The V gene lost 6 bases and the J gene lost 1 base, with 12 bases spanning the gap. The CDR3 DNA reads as TGCGCCAGCAGGGGTGGGTCGCGTAACTATGGCTACACCTTC. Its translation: CASRGGSRNYGYTF.

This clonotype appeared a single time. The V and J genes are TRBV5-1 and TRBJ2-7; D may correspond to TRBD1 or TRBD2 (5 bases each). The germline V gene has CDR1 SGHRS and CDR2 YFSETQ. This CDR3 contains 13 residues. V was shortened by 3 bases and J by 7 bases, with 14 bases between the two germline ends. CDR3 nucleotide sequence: TGCGCCAGCAGCTCCGTCGGGACGCGAGAGCAGTACTTC. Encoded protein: CASSSVGTREQYF.

CDR3 nucleotides: TGTGCCAGAAGACAGGGGGCGTGCAATCAGCCCCAGCATTTT. It is translated as CARRQGACNQPQHF. The chain couples TRBV25-1 to TRBJ1-5, with 10 bases matching TRBD1. CDR3 length equals 14 residues. V gave up 9 bases and J gave up 2 bases; unmatched junction bases: 4. CDR1 and CDR2 (germline): MGHDK, SYGVNS.

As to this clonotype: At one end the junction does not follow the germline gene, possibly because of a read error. CDR3 loop: CSVDSGTIYGYSF. In DNA form, the CDR3 reads TGCAGCGTTGACTCGGGAACAATTTATGGCTACTCCTTC. The rearrangement joins TRBV29-1 to TRBJ1-2; D is undetermined. This CDR3 has 13 amino acids. From germline, CDR1 is SQVTM and CDR2 ANQGSEA. Drawing the rest from reference TRBV29-1 and TRBJ1-2, the complete variable domain is SAVISQKPSRDICQRGTSLTIQCQVDSQVTMMFWYRQQPGQSLTLIATANQGSEATYESGFVIDKFPISRPNLTFSTLTVSNMSPEDSSIYLCSVDSGTIYGYSFGSGTRLTVV.

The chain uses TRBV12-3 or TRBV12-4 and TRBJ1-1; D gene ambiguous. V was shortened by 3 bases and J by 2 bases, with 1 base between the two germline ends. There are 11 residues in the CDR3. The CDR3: CASSFNTEAFF. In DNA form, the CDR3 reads TGTGCCAGCAGTTTTAACACTGAAGCTTTCTTT.

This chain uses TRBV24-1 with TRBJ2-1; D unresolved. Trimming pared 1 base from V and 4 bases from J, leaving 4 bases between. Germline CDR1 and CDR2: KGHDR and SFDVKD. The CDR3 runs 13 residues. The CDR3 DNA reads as TGTGCCACCAGTGATTTCTATTACAATGAGCAGTTCTTC. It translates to CATSDFYYNEQFF.

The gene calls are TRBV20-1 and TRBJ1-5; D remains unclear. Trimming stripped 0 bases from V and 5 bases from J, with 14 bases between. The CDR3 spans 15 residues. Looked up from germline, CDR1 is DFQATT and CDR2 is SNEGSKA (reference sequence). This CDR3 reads CSAREPRGGDQPQHF. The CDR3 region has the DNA TGCAGTGCTAGAGAACCCCGGGGTGGGGATCAGCCCCAGCATTTT.

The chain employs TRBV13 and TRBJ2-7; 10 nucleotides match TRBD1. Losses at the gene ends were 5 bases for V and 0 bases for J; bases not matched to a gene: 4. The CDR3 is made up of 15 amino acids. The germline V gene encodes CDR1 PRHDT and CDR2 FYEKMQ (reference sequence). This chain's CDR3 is CASSPRDRGSYEQYF. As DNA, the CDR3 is TGTGCCAGCAGCCCCCGGGACAGGGGCTCCTACGAGCAGTACTTC.

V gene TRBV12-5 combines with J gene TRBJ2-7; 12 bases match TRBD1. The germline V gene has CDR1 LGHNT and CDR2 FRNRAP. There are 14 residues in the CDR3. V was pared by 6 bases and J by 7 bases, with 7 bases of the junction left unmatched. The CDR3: CASGNRDRGPEQYF. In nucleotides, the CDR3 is TGTGCTAGTGGCAACCGGGACAGGGGGCCTGAGCAGTACTTC.

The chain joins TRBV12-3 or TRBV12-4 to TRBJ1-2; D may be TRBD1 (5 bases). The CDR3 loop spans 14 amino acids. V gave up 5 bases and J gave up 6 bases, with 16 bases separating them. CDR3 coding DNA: TGTGCCAGCAGTCCCACGGGACCCCGGGATGGCTACACCTTC. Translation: CASSPTGPRDGYTF.

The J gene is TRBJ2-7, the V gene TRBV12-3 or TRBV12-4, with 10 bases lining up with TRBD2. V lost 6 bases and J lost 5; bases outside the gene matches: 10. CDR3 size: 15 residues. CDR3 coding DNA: TGTGCCAGCAGCCCTCTAGCGGGAGAAGTAAACGAGCAGTACTTC. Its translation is CASSPLAGEVNEQYF.

The CDR3 loop is CASSKESPGPEAFF. DNA for the CDR3: TGTGCCAGCAGTAAAGAAAGCCCGGGACCTGAAGCTTTCTTT. J is TRBJ1-1 and V is TRBV6-6; TRBD1 might be the D (5 bases). The CDR3 runs to 14 residues. V dropped 5 bases and J dropped 6 bases, with 16 bases sitting between them. The germline V gene has CDR1 MNHNY and CDR2 SVGAGI (reference sequence).

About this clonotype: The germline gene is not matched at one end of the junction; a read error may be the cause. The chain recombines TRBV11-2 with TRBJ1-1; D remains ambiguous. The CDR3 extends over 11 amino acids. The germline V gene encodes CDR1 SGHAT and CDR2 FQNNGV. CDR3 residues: CTSSDLTEAFF. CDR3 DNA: TGTACCAGCAGCGACCTCACTGAAGCTTTCTTT.

CDR3 sequence (DNA): TGCAGCGTTGAGTGGGACGCACAAGAGACCCAGTACTTC. It yields the protein CSVEWDAQETQYF. The chain employs TRBV29-1 and TRBJ2-5; D may correspond to TRBD1 or TRBD2 (5 bases each). The germline V and J ends were trimmed by 3 bases and 2 bases, with 10 bases remaining between them. The germline CDR1 and CDR2 sequences are SQVTM and ANQGSEA. The CDR3 has 13 amino acids.

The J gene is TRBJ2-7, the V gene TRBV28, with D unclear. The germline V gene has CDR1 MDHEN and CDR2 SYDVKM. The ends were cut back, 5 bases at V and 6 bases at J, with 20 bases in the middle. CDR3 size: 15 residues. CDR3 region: CASSPLLAGNREQYF. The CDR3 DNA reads TGTGCCAGCAGTCCCCTCCTGGCAGGTAATCGCGAGCAGTACTTC.